This T cell receptor (beta chain) appears in the sequencing data of a study of beta chain features in type 1 diabetes. As for the study in general: Across all samples, over 85 million sorted cells were examined. The study, taken as a whole, reports: Whether HLA type influences TCRB rearrangement remained unresolved here.

The authors obtained over 98% purity in all sorted populations. This clone was detected a few times. Its specificity is unknown. The same CDR3 arises from other DNA sequences in this sample as well. The germline CDR1 and CDR2 sequences are SGHTA and FQGTGA. V lost 5 bases to trimming and J lost 0 bases, with 7 bases between them. The CDR3 is 14 amino acids. What was sequenced were expressed TCRB transcripts, since all of the isolated RNA had been reverse transcribed. Profiling relied on immunoSEQ multiplex PCR, and the TCRdb table lists in-frame clones only, not all of them. The table shows about 900,000 clones, with about a sixth occurring only once.

The sample comprised naive CD4+ T cells from blood. The TCR comes from a woman younger than 35 in good health. This chain connects TRBV7-3 to TRBJ2-2, with D hard to call. The CDR3 loop reads CASSLGTNTGELFF. The CDR3 nucleotides are TGTGCCAGCAGCCTCGGTACGAACACCGGGGAGCTGTTTTTT.